These 27 T cell receptor beta chains share one sample of origin, sequenced in a study of cytomegalovirus exposure and HLA in healthy donors. This table comes from immunoSEQ multiplex PCR, and its TCRdb copy is limited to in-frame clones, with some not included. The repertoire includes roughly 130,000 clones, roughly 86% of them detected once, and 3% to 3.5% sits in the top ten. Material: PBMCs. Receptors were obtained from a man under 40 in good health and CMV-seronegative.

The chain uses TRBV7-3 and TRBJ2-2; 8 bases are a match to TRBD1. Germline V gene data show CDR1 as SGHTA and CDR2 as FQGTGA. The V gene end was trimmed by 0 bases and the J gene end by 5 bases; junction bases not matched to a gene: 8. This CDR3 contains 17 residues. CDR3 in amino acids: CASSLTPDRDTTGELFF. The DNA of the CDR3 is TGTGCCAGCAGCTTAACCCCGGACAGGGATACAACCGGGGAGCTGTTTTTT.

The chain employs TRBV27 and TRBJ2-4; TRBD1 matches 7 bases. The J segment lost 15 bases and the V segment lost 3 bases, leaving 14 bases of the junction unmatched. Germline values: CDR1 MNHEY, CDR2 SMNVEV (reference sequence). The CDR3 spans 14 residues. The DNA for the CDR3 is TGTGCCAGCAGTTTCAGGGGGACGCCCTTCACCCCGTACTTC. Its translation: CASSFRGTPFTPYF.

This chain connects TRBV7-9 to TRBJ1-5; D is perhaps TRBD1 (6 bases). V was pared by 1 base and J by 2 bases, with 12 bases between. Germline lookup yields CDR1 SEHNR and CDR2 FQNEAQ (reference sequence). The CDR3 spans 16 residues. The CDR3 DNA reads TGTGCCAGCAGCTTAGATGGGGGCTTAGGCAATCAGCCCCAGCATTTT. Translated: CASSLDGGLGNQPQHF. Full variable domain (remainder filled in from reference TRBV7-9 and TRBJ1-5): DTGVSQNPRHKITKRGQNVTFRCDPISEHNRLYWYRQTLGQGPEFLTYFQNEAQLEKSRLLSDRFSAERPKGSFSTLEIQRTEQGDSAMYLCASSLDGGLGNQPQHFGDGTRLSIL.

The chain joins TRBV27 to TRBJ2-5; possible D gene TRBD2, 7 bases. The germline V and J ends were trimmed by 8 bases and 4 bases, with 20 bases remaining between them. Germline CDR1 reads MNHEY; CDR2 reads SMNVEV (reference sequence). The CDR3 runs 15 residues. CDR3: CASSRVRGGPETQYF. The CDR3, as DNA: TGTGCCAGCTCCCGGGTTAGGGGGGGGCCAGAGACCCAGTACTTC.

The chain has TRBV6-4 and TRBJ2-1, with TRBD1 matching 8 bases. Germline CDR1 is MRHNA and CDR2 is SNTAGT. V gave up 5 bases and J gave up 7 bases; unmatched junction bases: 4. The CDR3 is 13 amino acids. Written as DNA, the CDR3 is TGTGCCAGCAGTCCCAGGGGGCTGAATGAGCAGTTCTTC. Translating gives CASSPRGLNEQFF.

The chain recombines TRBV11-2 with TRBJ2-3, with 16 bases fitting TRBD2. V was pared by 5 bases and J by 5 bases, with 4 bases of the junction left unmatched. The germline CDR1 and CDR2 sequences are SGHAT and FQNNGV. The CDR3 covers 16 residues. The CDR3 DNA is TGTGCCAGCAGCCCGGGACTAGCGGGGGGGATAGATACGCAGTATTTT. As protein: CASSPGLAGGIDTQYF.

This rearrangement joins TRBV2 to TRBJ1-6; D not certain. This CDR3 is built from 14 residues. Trimming removed 4 bases from V and 6 bases from J, with 10 bases in between. Germline V gene lookup returns CDR1 SNHLY and CDR2 FYNNEI. The CDR3 here is CASSVVERNSPLHF. The CDR3 region has the DNA TGTGCCAGCAGTGTTGTGGAGCGTAATTCACCCCTCCACTTT.

This rearrangement joins TRBV27 to TRBJ2-1, with 7 bases that match TRBD2. Germline V CDR1 and CDR2: MNHEY, SMNVEV (reference sequence). The CDR3 is 15 amino acids. Unmatched junction bases numbered 3, after V lost 3 bases and J lost 1 base. This chain's CDR3 is CASSFWGGSYNEQFF. CDR3 nucleotides: TGTGCCAGCAGTTTCTGGGGGGGATCCTACAATGAGCAGTTCTTC.

CDR3 coding DNA: TGTGCCAGCAGTGAACTTCCCTCTTACGAGCAGTACTTC. Protein product: CASSELPSYEQYF. The V and J genes are TRBV6-1 and TRBJ2-7; D gene unclear. V was clipped by 2 bases and J by 4 bases, with 9 bases between them. The CDR3 totals 13 residues. Germline V gives CDR1 MNHNS, CDR2 SASEGT.

The table lists this clone with a count of one. The rearrangement joins TRBV5-1 to TRBJ2-3, with TRBD1 as a possible D gene (5 bases). The germline CDR1 and CDR2 sequences are SGHRS and YFSETQ. Deletions cut 4 bases from V and 2 bases from J, with 17 bases between. CDR3 length: 16 residues. The CDR3 protein is CASSMTIDRITDTQYF. The CDR3 DNA follows: TGCGCCAGCAGCATGACCATCGACAGAATCACAGATACGCAGTATTTT.

This sequence joins TRBV2 and TRBJ1-2; TRBD1 is a possible D gene (5 bases). Germline assignment: CDR1 SNHLY and CDR2 FYNNEI. The CDR3 spans 13 residues. Deletions cut 5 bases from V and 6 bases from J, with 13 bases between. The CDR3 sequence: CASSPWGGNGYTF. In DNA form, the CDR3 reads TGTGCCAGCAGTCCCTGGGGGGGAAATGGCTACACCTTC.

This clone was detected only a few times. V and J are TRBV6-1 and TRBJ2-1; TRBD1 aligns across 12 bases. V was pared by 4 bases and J by 6 bases, with 4 bases of the junction left unmatched. The length of the CDR3 is 15 residues. Germline CDR1 reads MNHNS; CDR2 reads SASEGT. This chain's CDR3 is CASSAGTGGLNEQFF. CDR3 in DNA: TGTGCCAGCAGTGCCGGGACAGGGGGCCTCAATGAGCAGTTCTTC.

This sequence joins TRBV15 and TRBJ1-2; a possible D gene is TRBD1 (6 bases). Trimming cost V 6 bases and J 2 bases, with 13 bases left between them. This CDR3 has 14 amino acids. In germline, CDR1 is LNHNV, CDR2 YYDKDF (reference sequence). The DNA for the CDR3 is TGTGCCACCAGTCCGTCAGGGGAGAACTATGGCTACACCTTC. It yields the protein CATSPSGENYGYTF.

The chain recombines TRBV19 with TRBJ2-6; D gene unclear. This CDR3 spans 16 amino acids. The germline V and J ends were trimmed by 7 bases and 0 bases, with 13 bases remaining between them. The germline CDR1 and CDR2 sequences are LNHDA and SQIVND (reference sequence). As DNA, the CDR3 is TGTGCCAGTACGCGGCAGCCTAGCTCTGGGGCCAACGTCCTGACTTTC. It is translated as CASTRQPSSGANVLTF.

The CDR3 DNA follows: TGTGCCAGCAGCTTAGTCGGGGGACAGGCCCTTGCGGGGGAACTGTTTTTT. Translation: CASSLVGGQALAGELFF. This chain joins TRBV11-2 and TRBJ1-4; 8 bases fit TRBD1. V gave up 1 base and J gave up 12 bases; unmatched junction bases: 16. The CDR3 has 17 residues. Germline CDR1 SGHAT, CDR2 FQNNGV.

This chain links TRBV5-6 with TRBJ1-2; D call uncertain. Germline V gene sequence: CDR1 SGHDT, CDR2 YYEEEE. V shed 2 bases and J shed 7 bases, with 12 bases lying between them. The CDR3 contains 13 residues. The CDR3 DNA reads as TGTGCCAGCAGCTTCGGGGTCCTCGGTGGCTACACCTTC. Translated: CASSFGVLGGYTF. Using reference TRBV5-6 and TRBJ1-2 for the parts outside the CDR3, the full variable domain is DAGVTQSPTHLIKTRGQQVTLRCSPKSGHDTVSWYQQALGQGPQFIFQYYEEEERQRGNFPDRFSGHQFPNYSSELNVNALLLGDSALYLCASSFGVLGGYTFGSGTRLTVV.

The chain uses TRBV19 and TRBJ2-2; possibly TRBD1 for D (5 bases). This CDR3 contains 15 residues. V was trimmed by 4 bases and J by 4 bases, leaving 13 bases between them. CDR1 is LNHDA and CDR2 is SQIVND in the germline V gene (reference sequence). CDR3 coding DNA: TGTGCCAGTAGTAAGGCCAGGGTGGGCACCGGGGAGCTGTTTTTT. Its translation: CASSKARVGTGELFF.

The rearrangement joins TRBV7-9 to TRBJ1-6, with a possible D match to TRBD1 (6 bases). The CDR3 runs 14 residues. V lost 1 base and J lost 10, with 11 bases in between. Germline lookup yields CDR1 SEHNR and CDR2 FQNEAQ (reference sequence). DNA for the CDR3: TGTGCCAGCAGCTTAGAGACAGGTCGGTCACCCCTCCACTTT. Translating gives CASSLETGRSPLHF. Drawing the rest from reference TRBV7-9 and TRBJ1-6, the complete variable domain is DTGVSQNPRHKITKRGQNVTFRCDPISEHNRLYWYRQTLGQGPEFLTYFQNEAQLEKSRLLSDRFSAERPKGSFSTLEIQRTEQGDSAMYLCASSLETGRSPLHFGNGTRLTVT.

CDR3 in DNA: TGTGCCACCAGCAGAGTTCAGGGGATAAATGAGCAGTTCTTC. Protein: CATSRVQGINEQFF. The chain recombines TRBV15 with TRBJ2-1; possibly TRBD1 for D (6 bases). From germline, CDR1 is LNHNV and CDR2 YYDKDF (reference sequence). The CDR3 is 14 amino acids. Deletions cut 1 base from V and 7 bases from J, with 11 bases between.

The rearrangement uses TRBV29-1 and TRBJ2-6, with D perhaps matching TRBD1 (5 bases). Germline CDR1 SQVTM, CDR2 ANQGSEA. The CDR3 spans 15 residues. The germline V and J ends were trimmed by 4 bases and 5 bases, with 15 bases remaining between them. The CDR3 region has the DNA TGCAGCGTTGGCGGTAAAGGGGCCAGGGCCAACGTCCTGACTTTC. Its translation is CSVGGKGARANVLTF.

This clone has only one observation. The V call is TRBV2, the J call TRBJ2-1, with 11 bases fitting TRBD2. V lost 5 bases, J lost 7 bases, and 7 bases stayed unmatched. Germline V CDR1 and CDR2: SNHLY, FYNNEI. The CDR3 runs to 15 residues. CDR3 sequence (DNA): TGTGCCAGCAGTACGCTAGCGGGGGGCTGGAATGAGCAGTTCTTC. It translates to CASSTLAGGWNEQFF.

This clone was picked up one time. This rearrangement joins TRBV19 to TRBJ2-6; D call uncertain. The CDR3 extends over 14 amino acids. From germline, CDR1 is LNHDA and CDR2 SQIVND (reference sequence). The V end lost 9 bases, the J end lost 0 bases, and 9 bases lay between the germline ends. CDR3 sequence: CASSAFSGANVLTF. DNA for the CDR3: TGTGCCAGCTCAGCGTTCTCTGGGGCCAACGTCCTGACTTTC.

The rearrangement joins TRBV7-6 to TRBJ2-2; no firm D call. This CDR3 has 15 residues. CDR1 is SGHVS and CDR2 is FNYEAQ in the germline V gene. V lost 3 bases and J lost 7, with 15 bases in between. The CDR3 DNA sequence: TGTGCCAGCAGCTTCATGGCGGAAGGTGGCGGGGAGCTGTTTTTT. Translated: CASSFMAEGGGELFF.

V usage is TRBV5-6 and J usage is TRBJ1-2, with 7 bases matching TRBD1. With V trimmed by 3 bases and J by 4 bases, 3 bases remained unmatched. This CDR3 comprises 13 residues. Germline CDR1 and CDR2: SGHDT and YYEEEE. CDR3 region: CASSSGTVYGYTF. CDR3 bases: TGTGCCAGCAGCTCCGGGACAGTCTATGGCTACACCTTC.

The rearrangement links TRBV6-5 to TRBJ1-2; 11 bases are a match to TRBD1. Trimming removed 6 bases from V and 6 bases from J; junction bases left unmatched: 6. The CDR3 is 14 residues long. Germline CDR1 reads MNHEY; CDR2 reads SVGAGI. The CDR3 is CASRTGQGADGYTF. The CDR3 DNA reads as TGTGCCAGCAGGACCGGACAGGGGGCCGATGGCTACACCTTC.

The chain links TRBV10-3 to TRBJ1-1; maybe TRBD1 (6 bases). The germline gives CDR1 ENHRY, CDR2 SYGVKD. Trimming pared 6 bases from V and 4 bases from J, leaving 18 bases between. The CDR3 runs 15 residues. CDR3 in amino acids: CAIRMTVLGGTEAFF. The CDR3 DNA reads TGTGCCATCAGAATGACAGTTTTAGGGGGCACTGAAGCTTTCTTT.

The chain is built from TRBV6-5 and TRBJ2-5, with a tentative D call TRBD1 (7 bases). The closer fit of TRBJ2-7 to the DNA end suggests the J call may be wrong. Germline values: CDR1 MNHEY, CDR2 SVGAGI. The CDR3 sequence is 13 residues long. The chain's CDR3 is CASGGTDAYEQYF. The CDR3 DNA reads TGTGCCAGCGGAGGGACAGACGCCTACGAGCAGTACTTC.